The clone carrying this T cell receptor beta chain showed up just once. Its antigen is not known. A much larger clone sits a single nucleotide away, making a read error possible. Time point here: longitudinal time-point 3. This sample was included in a study of neurological immune-mediated disorders. Overall study findings and caveats: CDR3 amino acid sequences of expanded clones were not shared across subjects, a result suggesting private repertoires in all groups. Patients with HTLV-1-associated myelopathy had the highest level of TCR clonal expansion, whereas patients with multiple sclerosis had the lowest level, falling beneath the level found in healthy controls.

Germline V gene sequence: CDR1 SGHDT, CDR2 YYEEEE. The CDR3 is 15 residues long. cDNA synthesis was performed by 5'RACE with 10-nucleotide random UMIs. TCRdb re-called the 5' RACE reads through MiXCR, storing one row per CDR3 protein. Among under 130,000 distinct CDR3 sequences listed, 10% to 14% were seen once. The rearrangement uses TRBV5-6 and TRBJ2-7; D possibly corresponds to TRBD1 (6 bases). The TCR comes from a female donor with HTLV-1-associated myelopathy (HAM/TSP). Sequenced material: PBMCs. The CDR3, as DNA: TGTGCCTGCAGCTTGGGATTCCGGGACAACTACGAGCAGTACTTC. It yields the protein CACSLGFRDNYEQYF. The full variable domain, its missing parts supplied by reference TRBV5-6 and TRBJ2-7, is DAGVTQSPTHLIKTRGQQVTLRCSPKSGHDTVSWYQQALGQGPQFIFQYYEEEERQRGNFPDRFSGHQFPNYSSELNVNALLLGDSALYLCACSLGFRDNYEQYFGPGTRLTVT.